This T cell receptor (beta chain) was documented in a study of circulating CD8 cells and anti-PD-1 response in melanoma. This clonotype was counted only a few times. Using about 15 ng of total RNA, TCR libraries were made with the QIAseq Immune Repertoire TCR panel. TCRdb reanalysed the reads using MiXCR and keeps one entry per CDR3 protein. The repertoire holds 900 to 1,200 distinct CDR3 sequences, with around a tenth as singletons. Four subsets defined by PD-1 and/or TIGIT were sorted from live CD3+CD8+TCRalphabeta+ cells. CDR3 size: 14 residues. Trimming at V came to 9 bases and at J to 2 bases, leaving 6 bases not matched to a gene. The V gene's germline CDR1 is LNHDA and CDR2 SQIVND (reference sequence).

This clonotype was obtained from a human donor with melanoma. The V call is TRBV19, the J call TRBJ2-1, with 8 bases aligning to TRBD2. Here the sequenced sample was CD8+ T cells from PBMCs, taken at baseline or after one month of anti-PD-1 therapy (not recorded which). The CDR3 DNA sequence: TGTGCCAGCACCATAGCGGGGACCTACAATGAGCAGTTCTTC. Translation: CASTIAGTYNEQFF.